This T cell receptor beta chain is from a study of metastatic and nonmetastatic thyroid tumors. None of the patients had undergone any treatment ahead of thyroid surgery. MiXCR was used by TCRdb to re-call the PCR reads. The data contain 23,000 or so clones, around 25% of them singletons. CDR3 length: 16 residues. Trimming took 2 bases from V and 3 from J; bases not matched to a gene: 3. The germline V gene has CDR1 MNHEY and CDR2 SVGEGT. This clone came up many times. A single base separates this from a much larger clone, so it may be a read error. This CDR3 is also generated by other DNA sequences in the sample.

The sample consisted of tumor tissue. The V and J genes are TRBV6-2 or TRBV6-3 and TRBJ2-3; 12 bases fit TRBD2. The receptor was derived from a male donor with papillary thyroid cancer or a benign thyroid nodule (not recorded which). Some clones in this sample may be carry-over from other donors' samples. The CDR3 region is CASSYGLAGGTDTQYF. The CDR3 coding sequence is TGTGCCAGCAGTTACGGGCTAGCGGGAGGGACAGATACGCAGTATTTT.